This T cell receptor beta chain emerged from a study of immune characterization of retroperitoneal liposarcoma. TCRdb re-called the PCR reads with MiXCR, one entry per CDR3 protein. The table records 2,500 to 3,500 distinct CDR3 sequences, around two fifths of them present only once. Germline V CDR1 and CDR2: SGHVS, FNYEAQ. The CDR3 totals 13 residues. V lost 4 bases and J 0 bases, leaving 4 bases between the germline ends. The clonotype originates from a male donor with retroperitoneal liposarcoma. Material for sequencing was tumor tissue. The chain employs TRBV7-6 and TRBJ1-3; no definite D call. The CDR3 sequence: CASSSSSGNTIYF. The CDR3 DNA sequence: TGTGCCAGCAGCTCGAGCTCTGGAAACACCATATATTTT.